The TCR beta chain under discussion was sequenced for a study of response to subunit inactivated influenza vaccine. TCRdb reprocessed the RT-PCR reads with MiXCR, giving one entry per CDR3 protein. Among about 780,000 distinct CDR3 sequences listed, about 18% were seen once. General study results and limits: After each seasonal influenza vaccination, few new T cells are recruited, the authors suggested.

V lost 7 bases, J lost 7 bases, and 6 bases stayed unmatched. CDR3 length: 13 residues. Germline CDR1 SQVTM, CDR2 ANQGSEA. The sample holds a few counts of this clonotype. Its antigen is unidentified. This sample comprised PBMCs from blood, obtained less than 6 days after vaccination. V usage is TRBV29-1 and J usage is TRBJ2-1, with 11 bases aligning to TRBD1. This TCR was sampled from a man between 45 and 60 years old who received an inactivated influenza vaccine. The DNA of the CDR3 is TGCAGCGCGGACAGGGGGCAAGGGAATGAGCAGTTCTTC. Its translation is CSADRGQGNEQFF.